A selection of T cell receptor beta chains follows, all from one sample in a study of T cells in Graves' hyperthyroidism and ophthalmopathy. TCRdb analysed the multiplex PCR reads with MiXCR anew, one entry per CDR3 protein. The profile shows over 250,000 distinct CDR3 sequences, roughly an eighth of them singletons. Sequencing used blood. These receptors were taken from a woman aged 40 to 50 with Graves' ophthalmopathy. Both conserved end residues are trimmed from each CDR3. The D gene is left open where the match is weak.

>-|TRBV6-5|TRBJ1-1
ASSYSRGSGDTEAF
>-|TRBV10-3|TRBJ2-5
AISEEGLTQETQY
>-|TRBV6-1|TRBJ2-7
ASSQRWGSSYEQY
>TRBD1|TRBV2|TRBJ1-1
ASSRDRETEAF
>TRBD1|TRBV27|TRBJ1-2
ASSLGQGGYGYT
>-|TRBV28|TRBJ1-5
ASTPYRNQPQH
>-|TRBV20-1|TRBJ2-1
SAKPQGYEQF
>-|TRBV29-1|TRBJ1-2
SLDLRVRGYT
>-|TRBV7-9|TRBJ1-2
ASTYGANYGYT
>TRBD2|TRBV7-9|TRBJ2-1
ASSSWTSTYNEQF
>-|TRBV2|TRBJ2-1
ASSGLRSSYNEQF
>-|TRBV2|TRBJ2-1
ASSEAGRRPAGNEQF
>-|TRBV28|TRBJ1-1
ASRPPRSGMGF
>-|TRBV29-1|TRBJ1-2
SVGSGRTYGYT
>-|TRBV5-1|TRBJ2-1
ASSLGMQSYNEQF
>-|TRBV29-1|TRBJ2-5
SVEDPQGSRETQY
>-|TRBV6-1|TRBJ1-2
ASRETQGNGYT
>-|TRBV7-2|TRBJ1-1
ASSLGGSGGRRHTEAF
>TRBD2|TRBV7-8|TRBJ2-7
ASSSLSGRADEQY
>TRBD1|TRBV5-6|TRBJ2-1
ASSTGTGGGNEQF
>TRBD1|TRBV12-5|TRBJ1-2
ASGQNLWTGGGGRLYGYT
>-|TRBV20-1|TRBJ2-5
SAGLQGLYGTQY
>TRBD1|TRBV7-2|TRBJ1-2
ASSLRGQGKAGYT
>-|TRBV28|TRBJ2-2
ASTDHGINTGELF
>-|TRBV28|TRBJ1-1
ASSSLRGANTEAF
>TRBD1|TRBV24-1|TRBJ2-1
ATSDPGTGYNEQF
>-|TRBV20-1|TRBJ2-7
SARDYRSSYEQY
>TRBD1|TRBV3-1|TRBJ2-5
ASSQLPRDRGEY
>TRBD2|TRBV2|TRBJ2-1
ASSGRGASYNGQF
>-|TRBV5-1|TRBJ1-1
ASSLEGGYSEAF
>-|TRBV20-1|TRBJ1-2
SARVPGAEGYT
>TRBD1|TRBV7-2|TRBJ2-5
ASSLTSGTGRETQY
>TRBD2|TRBV7-8|TRBJ2-5
ASSLVGSGRAGQETQY
>-|TRBV12-5|TRBJ2-1
ASGFLGEEGKF
>TRBD1|TRBV20-1|TRBJ2-7
SALGQAHEQY
>-|TRBV4-1|TRBJ2-7
ASSQDMGFSDGTYEQY